One and the same sample provided the 8 T cell receptor beta chains below, sequenced in a study of cytomegalovirus exposure and HLA in healthy donors. With 60 Vbeta and 13 Jbeta primers, the PCR was carried out. Profiled with immunoSEQ multiplex PCR; TCRdb holds only in-frame clones, not every one. The sample shows tens of thousands of clones, approximately 80% of them seen only once. Material for sequencing was PBMCs. These receptor sequences come from a man aged 25 to 40 in good health and CMV-seronegative.

The chain combines TRBV7-2 with TRBJ2-3; D is unresolved. The V gene's germline CDR1 is SGHTA and CDR2 FQGNSA. V lost 5 bases and J lost 1, with 10 bases in between. CDR3 length equals 14 residues. The CDR3 DNA reads as TGTGCCAGCAGCCCACTCCCTGGCACAGATACGCAGTATTTT. This gives the protein CASSPLPGTDTQYF.

This clone was recorded once. The chain carries TRBV29-1 and TRBJ2-1; TRBD1 matches at 7 bases. Trimming at V came to 0 bases and at J to 7 bases, leaving 12 bases not matched to a gene. Germline V gene data show CDR1 as SQVTM and CDR2 as ANQGSEA. The CDR3 contains 16 residues. CDR3 coding DNA: TGCAGCGTTGAAGATCAAGTGACAGGGAGTTCTAATGAGCAGTTCTTC. The encoded protein is CSVEDQVTGSSNEQFF.

This clone has a handful of counts. The rearrangement joins TRBV4-1 to TRBJ1-2; D not resolved. The CDR3 consists of 15 residues. Germline CDR1 and CDR2: MGHRA and YSYEKL. Trimming cost V 3 bases and J 5 bases, with 16 bases left between them. The CDR3 nucleotides are TGCGCCAGCAGCCACGTAGGGTTAGGCGGGTATGGCTACACCTTC. Protein: CASSHVGLGGYGYTF.

This clone was seen once. This chain uses TRBV28 with TRBJ2-7; D may be TRBD1 (6 bases). Germline values: CDR1 MDHEN, CDR2 SYDVKM. The CDR3 length is 15 residues. The ends were cut back, 6 bases at V and 0 bases at J, with 15 bases in the middle. CDR3 sequence reads: CASRREQGFSYEQYF. DNA of the CDR3: TGTGCCAGCAGGCGTGAACAGGGCTTCTCCTACGAGCAGTACTTC. Variable domain in full (rest from reference TRBV28 and TRBJ2-7): DVKVTQSSRYLVKRTGEKVFLECVQDMDHENMFWYRQDPGLGLRLIYFSYDVKMKEKGDIPEGYSVSREKKERFSLILESASTNQTSMYLCASRREQGFSYEQYFGPGTRLTVT.

A single count supports this clone. V gene TRBV10-1 combines with J gene TRBJ2-3, with D possibly matching TRBD2 (5 bases). Looked up from germline, CDR1 is WNHNN and CDR2 is SYGVQD (reference sequence). The CDR3 has 11 amino acids. V was clipped by 4 bases and J by 13 bases, with 12 bases between them. In nucleotides, the CDR3 is TGCGCCAGCAGTGTTGGGAGAGAGGAGTATTTT. It encodes CASSVGREEYF.

The rearrangement uses TRBV19 and TRBJ2-7; 9 bases align to TRBD2. V lost 4 bases and J lost 3; bases outside the gene matches: 13. The CDR3 runs to 17 residues. The germline V gene has CDR1 LNHDA and CDR2 SQIVND (reference sequence). The DNA for the CDR3 is TGTGCCAGTAGTACTTCAGCGGGACTAGCAGGCAACTACGAGCAGTACTTC. Its protein is CASSTSAGLAGNYEQYF.

The rearrangement links TRBV25-1 to TRBJ2-1, with D unclear. Germline V CDR1 and CDR2: MGHDK, SYGVNS. Trimming left V 4 bases short and J 11 bases short, with 9 bases between. The CDR3 has 11 amino acids. CDR3 sequence (DNA): TGTGCCAGCAGTGCCAGTCGTAAGCAGTTCTTC. Amino acid sequence: CASSASRKQFF. The full variable domain, rest sourced from reference TRBV25-1 and TRBJ2-1, is EADIYQTPRYLVIGTGKKITLECSQTMGHDKMYWYQQDPGMELHLIHYSYGVNSTEKGDLSSESTVSRIRTEHFPLTLESARPSHTSQYLCASSASRKQFFGPGTRLTVL.

V usage is TRBV30 and J usage is TRBJ1-2; D is undetermined. The CDR3 has 12 amino acids. V shed 3 bases and J shed 5 bases, with 10 bases lying between them. In germline, CDR1 is GTSNPN, CDR2 SVGIG (reference sequence). The CDR3 reads CAWREGGYGYTF. The CDR3 nucleotides are TGTGCCTGGAGGGAGGGTGGGTATGGCTACACCTTC.